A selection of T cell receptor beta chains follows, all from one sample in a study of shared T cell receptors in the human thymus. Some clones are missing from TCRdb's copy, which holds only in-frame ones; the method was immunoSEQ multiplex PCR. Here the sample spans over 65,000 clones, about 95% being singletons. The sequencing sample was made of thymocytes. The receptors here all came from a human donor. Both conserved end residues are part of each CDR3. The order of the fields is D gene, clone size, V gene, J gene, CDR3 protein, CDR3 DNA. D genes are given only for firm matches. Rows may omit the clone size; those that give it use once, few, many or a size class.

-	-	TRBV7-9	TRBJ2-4	CASSQPQGKNIQYF	TGTGCCAGCAGTCAACCGCAGGGGAAAAACATTCAGTACTTC
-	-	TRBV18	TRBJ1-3	CASSPSRGTGNTIYF	TGTGCCAGCTCACCATCGAGAGGGACTGGAAACACCATATATTTT
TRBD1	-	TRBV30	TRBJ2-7	CARSGTGPYEQYF	TGTGCCCGGAGTGGGACAGGACCTTACGAGCAGTACTTC
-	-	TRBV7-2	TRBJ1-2	CASSLVDYGYTF	TGTGCCAGCAGCTTAGTCGATTATGGCTACACCTTC
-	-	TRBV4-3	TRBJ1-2	CASSQDFFLPTRPSDYGYTF	TGCGCCAGCAGCCAAGATTTCTTTCTACCTACAAGGCCGTCGGACTATGGCTACACCTTC
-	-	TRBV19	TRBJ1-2	CASSPRLPTGSAESAYGYTF	TGTGCCAGTAGCCCTCGGCTTCCCACAGGGAGTGCCGAGTCCGCTTATGGCTACACCTTC
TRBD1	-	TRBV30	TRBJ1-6	CAWSVRAGGSYNSPLHF	TGTGCCTGGAGTGTAAGGGCAGGGGGCTCCTATAATTCACCCCTCCACTTT
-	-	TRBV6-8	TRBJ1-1	CASSYRQQNTEAFF	TGTGCCAGCAGTTACAGACAGCAGAACACTGAAGCTTTCTTT
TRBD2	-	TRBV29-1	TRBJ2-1	CSVEEPLGLAGGPKFDEQFF	TGCAGCGTTGAAGAACCCCTGGGACTAGCGGGGGGGCCGAAGTTTGATGAGCAGTTCTTC
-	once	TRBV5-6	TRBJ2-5	CASMGYQETQYF	TGTGCCAGCATGGGGTACCAAGAGACCCAGTACTTC
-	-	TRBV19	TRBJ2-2	CASSTTTAANTGELFF	TGTGCCAGTAGTACGACGACAGCGGCGAACACCGGGGAGCTGTTTTTT
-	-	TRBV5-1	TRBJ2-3	CASSSARAVGTDTQYF	TGCGCCAGCAGCTCCGCTAGGGCCGTGGGCACAGATACGCAGTATTTT
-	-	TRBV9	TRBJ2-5	CASSPRDSPPETQYF	TGTGCCAGCAGCCCCCGGGACTCACCTCCAGAGACCCAGTACTTC
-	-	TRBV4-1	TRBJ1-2	CASSQDFPDYGYTF	TGCGCCAGCAGCCAAGACTTCCCAGACTATGGCTACACCTTC
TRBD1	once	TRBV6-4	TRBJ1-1	CASTGQRNTEAFF	TGTGCCAGCACGGGACAGAGGAACACTGAAGCTTTCTTT
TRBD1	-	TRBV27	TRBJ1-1	CASITIGTGNTEAFF	TGTGCCAGCATTACGATAGGGACAGGAAACACTGAAGCTTTCTTT
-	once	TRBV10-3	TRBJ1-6	CAISERDGPNSYNSPLHF	TGTGCCATCAGTGAGCGCGATGGACCGAACTCCTATAATTCACCCCTCCACTTT
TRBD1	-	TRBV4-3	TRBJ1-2	CASSQDQRDRPNYGYTF	TGCGCCAGCAGCCAAGATCAGCGGGACAGACCAAACTATGGCTACACCTTC
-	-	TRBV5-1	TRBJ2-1	CASSLVPQGPNNEQFF	TGCGCCAGCAGCTTGGTCCCCCAGGGGCCAAACAATGAGCAGTTCTTC
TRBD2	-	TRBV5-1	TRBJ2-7	CASSFQAGALEEQYF	TGCGCCAGCAGCTTCCAAGCGGGGGCTCTTGAAGAGCAGTACTTC
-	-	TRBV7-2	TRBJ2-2	CAVGTVGVGNTGELFF	TGTGCAGTTGGGACGGTGGGGGTAGGGAACACCGGGGAGCTGTTTTTT
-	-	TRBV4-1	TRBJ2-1	CASSYYRRGNDEQFF	TGCGCCAGCAGCTATTACAGGAGGGGTAATGATGAGCAGTTCTTC
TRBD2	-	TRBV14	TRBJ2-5	CASSQDWGVLATSETQYF	TGTGCCAGCAGCCAAGATTGGGGGGTACTAGCGACTTCAGAGACCCAGTACTTC
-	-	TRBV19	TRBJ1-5	CASSPPRSNQPQHF	TGTGCCAGTAGTCCCCCCCGTAGCAATCAGCCCCAGCATTTT
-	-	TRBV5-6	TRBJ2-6	CASSLKGYGANVLTF	TGTGCCAGCAGCTTGAAAGGGTATGGGGCCAACGTCCTGACTTTC
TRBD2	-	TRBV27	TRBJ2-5	CASSPGLAGGYFFQETQYF	TGTGCCAGCAGCCCAGGACTAGCGGGGGGCTACTTTTTCCAAGAGACCCAGTACTTC
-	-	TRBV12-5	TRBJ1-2	CVTAHTNYGYTF	TGTGTTACAGCCCACACTAACTATGGCTACACCTTC
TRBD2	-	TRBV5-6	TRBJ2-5	CASSWRTSFRETQYF	TGTGCCAGCAGCTGGAGGACTAGCTTTCGCGAGACCCAGTACTTC
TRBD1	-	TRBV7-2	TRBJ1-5	CASSLEGTGDDSNQPQHF	TGTGCCAGCAGCTTAGAGGGGACAGGGGATGATAGCAATCAGCCCCAGCATTTT